One sample yielded the 29 T cell receptor beta chains listed below, sequenced in a study of CD8+ T cells in alopecia areata. cDNA prepared by RNA extraction and subsequent reverse transcription served as the template for sequencing. Only in-frame clones appear in the TCRdb table, and some are missing; sequencing was by immunoSEQ multiplex PCR. The sample has fewer than 250,000 clones, 60% seen once. Treatment specified: oral pan-JAK inhibitor, 5-10 mg twice daily. Sequencing used CD4+ T cells sorted from blood, obtained at week 24, from a patient treated with tofacitinib. These TCRs come from a human donor with alopecia areata.

The chain employs TRBV5-1 and TRBJ1-2; D remains unclear. The CDR3 spans 15 residues. V dropped 0 bases and J dropped 0 bases, with 9 bases sitting between them. Germline V gene sequence: CDR1 SGHRS, CDR2 YFSETQ. For the CDR3, the DNA is TGCGCCAGCAGCTTGGATGGCAAGACTAACTATGGCTACACCTTC. Translated: CASSLDGKTNYGYTF.

The rearrangement links TRBV29-1 to TRBJ1-2; D perhaps matches TRBD1 (6 bases). There are 13 residues in the CDR3. Germline CDR1 reads SQVTM; CDR2 reads ANQGSEA. CDR3 loop: CSLAGGIPYGYTF. The CDR3 nucleotides read TGCAGTCTTGCTGGGGGCATTCCCTATGGCTACACCTTC.

This clone occurred once. This sequence joins TRBV7-2 and TRBJ1-5; no definite D call. Germline lookup yields CDR1 SGHTA and CDR2 FQGNSA. CDR3 length: 14 amino acids. Deletions cut 1 base from V and 2 bases from J, with 6 bases between. CDR3 sequence: CASSLGRRNQPQHF. In DNA form, the CDR3 reads TGTGCCAGCAGCTTAGGTAGGCGCAATCAGCCCCAGCATTTT.

The genes are TRBV9 and TRBJ2-3; unclear D gene. CDR1 SGDLS and CDR2 YYNGEE come from the germline V gene. With 0 bases removed from V and 0 bases from J, the gap between germline ends came to 8 bases. This CDR3 has 15 residues. This CDR3 is CASSVATPSTDTQYF. CDR3 bases: TGTGCCAGCAGCGTAGCTACCCCTAGCACAGATACGCAGTATTTT.

The V call is TRBV7-3, the J call TRBJ2-6; D is unclear. Between the trimmed V and J ends, which lost 6 bases and 2 bases, there was a span of 5 bases. CDR3 length: 13 amino acids. The germline gives CDR1 SGHTA, CDR2 FQGTGA. CDR3 sequence: CASRNPGANVLTF. In DNA, the CDR3 is TGTGCCAGCAGAAACCCTGGGGCCAACGTCCTGACTTTC.

V gene TRBV5-1 combines with J gene TRBJ2-3; D ambiguous. V lost 0 bases and J lost 2, with 4 bases in between. Germline CDR1 reads SGHRS; CDR2 reads YFSETQ. The CDR3 covers 13 residues. The CDR3 loop reads CASSLATTDTQYF. The CDR3 DNA is TGCGCCAGCAGCTTGGCGACCACAGATACGCAGTATTTT.

The V and J genes are TRBV6-1 and TRBJ1-2; TRBD1 is a possible D gene (6 bases). Germline lookup yields CDR1 MNHNS and CDR2 SASEGT. The CDR3 sequence is 14 residues long. Trimming left V 1 base short and J 3 bases short, with 9 bases between. For the CDR3, the DNA is TGTGCCAGCAGTGAAGGTTCAGGGGACTATGGCTACACCTTC. It translates to CASSEGSGDYGYTF.

This clone turned up a few times. The chain employs TRBV10-3 and TRBJ2-3, with 8 bases that match TRBD2. The CDR3 covers 19 residues. The V and J ends lost 2 bases and 0 bases, in that order; junction bases with no gene match: 13. The V gene's germline CDR1 is ENHRY and CDR2 SYGVKD. CDR3 sequence reads: CAISETKGGSGGSTDTQYF. The CDR3 nucleotides are TGTGCCATCAGTGAGACAAAAGGGGGAAGCGGGGGAAGCACAGATACGCAGTATTTT.

The chain recombines TRBV25-1 with TRBJ1-1; D is unclear. The CDR3 runs to 14 residues. V lost 1 base, J lost 3 bases, and 9 bases lay in between. The V gene's germline CDR1 is MGHDK and CDR2 SYGVNS. The CDR3 sequence is CASSESPGYTEAFF. In nucleotides, the CDR3 is TGTGCCAGCAGTGAATCCCCCGGGTACACTGAAGCTTTCTTT.

The V gene is TRBV29-1, the J gene TRBJ2-1, with 13 positions matching TRBD2. CDR1 is SQVTM, CDR2 ANQGSEA, per germline. The CDR3 covers 16 residues. V shed 6 bases, J shed 1 base, and the junction held 6 bases outside the gene matches. In nucleotides, the CDR3 is TGCAGCGTCGGGACTAGCGGGGTAGGTTCCTACAATGAGCAGTTCTTC. It encodes CSVGTSGVGSYNEQFF.

This chain uses TRBV4-3 with TRBJ2-1, with D uncertain. V lost 3 bases to trimming and J lost 5 bases, with 8 bases between them. The CDR3 covers 13 residues. Germline V lookup: CDR1 LGHNA, CDR2 YSLEER. The CDR3 spells CASSHDTHNEQFF. In DNA form, the CDR3 reads TGCGCCAGCAGCCACGACACGCACAATGAGCAGTTCTTC.

The chain employs TRBV5-6 and TRBJ1-5; 7 bases map to TRBD1. The germline gives CDR1 SGHDT, CDR2 YYEEEE. The length of the CDR3 is 17 residues. The V and J ends lost 0 bases and 1 base, in that order; junction bases with no gene match: 7. The CDR3 sequence: CASSLAQGLKSNQPQHF. DNA of the CDR3: TGTGCCAGCAGCTTGGCACAGGGGTTGAAGAGCAATCAGCCCCAGCATTTT.

The V and J genes are TRBV7-2 and TRBJ1-5; the D gene is possibly TRBD1 (6 bases). V was shortened by 0 bases and J by 6 bases, with 15 bases between the two germline ends. CDR1 and CDR2 from the germline V gene are SGHTA and FQGNSA. The CDR3 sequence is 16 residues long. The CDR3 coding sequence is TGTGCCAGCAGCTTAGCGGGGGCATGGGCAGGTCAGCCCCAGCATTTT. Protein sequence: CASSLAGAWAGQPQHF.

The sample holds one count of this clone. The chain is built from TRBV5-1 and TRBJ2-1; 9 nucleotides match TRBD1. With V trimmed by 3 bases and J by 8 bases, 6 bases remained unmatched. Germline lookup yields CDR1 SGHRS and CDR2 YFSETQ. This CDR3 has 14 residues. CDR3 residues: CASSYDRGSYEQFF. CDR3 coding DNA: TGCGCCAGCAGCTACGACAGGGGGTCATATGAGCAGTTCTTC.

This clone was observed a handful of times. The chain employs TRBV10-3 and TRBJ1-5; no clear D gene. Trimming left V 4 bases short and J 6 bases short, with 7 bases between. Germline CDR1 is ENHRY and CDR2 is SYGVKD. The CDR3 extends over 12 amino acids. The CDR3 bases are TGTGCCATCAGTGGTACCAGTCAGCCCCAGCATTTT. Its translation is CAISGTSQPQHF.

The chain combines TRBV2 with TRBJ2-3, with 8 bases matching TRBD2. The germline V gene encodes CDR1 SNHLY and CDR2 FYNNEI. Germline trimming cut 4 bases from V and 0 bases from J; bases unmatched to any gene: 3. This CDR3 has 15 residues. CDR3 nucleotide sequence: TGTGCCAGCAGTGGGAGCGGGGGAAGCACAGATACGCAGTATTTT. It encodes CASSGSGGSTDTQYF.

The chain links TRBV7-6 to TRBJ2-2; 15 bases map to TRBD2. V lost 8 bases, J lost 3 bases, and 13 bases stayed unmatched. This CDR3 contains 19 residues. CDR1 and CDR2 from the germline V gene are SGHVS and FNYEAQ. Here the CDR3 reads CASRRWTSGGAGDTGELFF. CDR3 in DNA: TGTGCCAGCCGCCGATGGACTAGCGGGGGGGCCGGTGACACCGGGGAGCTGTTTTTT.

The chain uses TRBV25-1 and TRBJ1-2; D unclear. This CDR3 has 13 amino acids. The germline V gene encodes CDR1 MGHDK and CDR2 SYGVNS. V lost 5 bases and J 1 base, leaving 8 bases between the germline ends. The CDR3 DNA is TGTGCCAGCAGTCAGCGTTATAACTATGGCTACACCTTC. It yields the protein CASSQRYNYGYTF.

V is TRBV2 and J is TRBJ2-5, with D possibly matching TRBD2 (7 bases). V was clipped by 1 base and J by 2 bases, with 8 bases between them. This CDR3 spans 14 amino acids. Per germline, CDR1 SNHLY and CDR2 FYNNEI. CDR3 DNA sequence: TGTGCCAGCAGTGAAGAGGGGGGGCAAGAGACCCAGTACTTC. Protein sequence: CASSEEGGQETQYF.

The rearrangement uses TRBV2 and TRBJ1-5; 9 bases align to TRBD1. V trimming: 6 bases; J trimming: 0 bases; junction bases outside the gene matches: 12. The CDR3 extends over 18 amino acids. Germline CDR1 is SNHLY and CDR2 is FYNNEI. The CDR3 spells CASRPGQGVGASNQPQHF. CDR3 in DNA: TGTGCCAGCAGACCGGGACAGGGTGTGGGGGCTAGCAATCAGCCCCAGCATTTT.

This sequence joins TRBV29-1 and TRBJ2-1; 8 bases are a match to TRBD2. CDR1 is SQVTM, CDR2 ANQGSEA, per germline. Trimming took 4 bases from V and 0 from J; bases not matched to a gene: 11. This CDR3 comprises 17 residues. As DNA, the CDR3 is TGCAGCGTTGCAGGTTCGGGGGGGCCTGACTCCTACAATGAGCAGTTCTTC. Translated, it gives CSVAGSGGPDSYNEQFF.

This clone turned up a few times. V and J are TRBV19 and TRBJ1-2; D ambiguous. Germline V gene sequence: CDR1 LNHDA, CDR2 SQIVND (reference sequence). Deletions cut 8 bases from V and 4 bases from J, with 11 bases between. This CDR3 is built from 12 residues. CDR3 DNA: TGTGCCAGTCTGCGGGAAGGCTATGGCTACACCTTC. Encoded protein: CASLREGYGYTF.

The rearrangement uses TRBV7-8 and TRBJ2-7, with a tentative D call TRBD1 (5 bases). V was pared by 5 bases and J by 2 bases, with 19 bases between. This CDR3 region has 16 residues. The germline V gene has CDR1 SGHVS and CDR2 FQNEAQ. The CDR3 spells CASSIGVGDSPYEQYF. The CDR3 DNA is TGTGCCAGCAGCATAGGGGTAGGAGACAGTCCCTACGAGCAGTACTTC.

The chain joins TRBV27 to TRBJ1-1, with unresolved D. CDR1 and CDR2 from the germline V gene are MNHEY and SMNVEV (reference sequence). The CDR3 extends over 13 amino acids. Trimming took off 4 bases at V and 5 bases at J, with 11 bases between the two ends. For the CDR3, the DNA is TGTGCCAGCAGTTCCACCTACGGGACTGAAGCTTTCTTT. Its translation is CASSSTYGTEAFF.

The chain is built from TRBV18 and TRBJ1-5; possibly TRBD1 for D (5 bases). Germline CDR1 and CDR2: KGHSH and LQKENI. V lost 2 bases and J 3 bases, leaving 17 bases between the germline ends. This CDR3 comprises 17 residues. CDR3: CASSPSSGMVFNQPQHF. The CDR3 DNA is TGTGCCAGCTCACCAAGTTCAGGGATGGTGTTCAATCAGCCCCAGCATTTT.

V gene TRBV18 combines with J gene TRBJ1-2; 8 bases line up with TRBD1. The trim removed 7 bases at V and 9 bases at J, leaving 10 bases unmatched. This CDR3 contains 13 residues. CDR1 is KGHSH, CDR2 LQKENI, per germline. The chain's CDR3 is CASLPGQGERYTF. In DNA, the CDR3 is TGTGCCAGCTTACCCGGACAGGGCGAACGCTACACCTTC. Full variable domain (outside the CDR3, taken from reference TRBV18 and TRBJ1-2): NAGVMQNPRHLVRRRGQEARLRCSPMKGHSHVYWYRQLPEEGLKFMVYLQKENIIDESGMPKERFSAEFPKEGPSILRIQQVVRGDSAAYFCASLPGQGERYTFGSGTRLTVV.

This clone was observed a handful of times. V and J are TRBV7-3 and TRBJ2-5; 7 bases match TRBD2. CDR3 length equals 14 residues. Germline loops: CDR1 SGHTA, CDR2 FQGTGA. V shed 0 bases, J shed 6 bases, and the junction held 4 bases outside the gene matches. The CDR3 DNA reads TGTGCCAGCAGCTTAACCAGCGGGGAGAAGACCCAGTACTTC. Amino acid sequence: CASSLTSGEKTQYF.

The CDR3 protein is CASSVEAGGQDTQYF. CDR3 in DNA: TGTGCCAGCAGCGTAGAGGCGGGGGGGCAAGATACGCAGTATTTT. The rearrangement links TRBV9 to TRBJ2-3, with TRBD2 matching over 9 bases. CDR1 and CDR2 (germline): SGDLS, YYNGEE. The V gene end was trimmed by 0 bases and the J gene end by 5 bases; junction bases not matched to a gene: 4. The CDR3 consists of 15 residues.

V is TRBV2 and J is TRBJ1-5; the D gene is possibly TRBD1 (5 bases). The CDR3 runs 14 residues. Trimming took 10 bases from V and 0 from J, leaving 13 bases between them. Germline-derived CDR1 and CDR2 are SNHLY and FYNNEI. The chain's CDR3 is CAIKQENSNQPQHF. In DNA, the CDR3 is TGTGCCATCAAACAGGAGAATAGCAATCAGCCCCAGCATTTT.